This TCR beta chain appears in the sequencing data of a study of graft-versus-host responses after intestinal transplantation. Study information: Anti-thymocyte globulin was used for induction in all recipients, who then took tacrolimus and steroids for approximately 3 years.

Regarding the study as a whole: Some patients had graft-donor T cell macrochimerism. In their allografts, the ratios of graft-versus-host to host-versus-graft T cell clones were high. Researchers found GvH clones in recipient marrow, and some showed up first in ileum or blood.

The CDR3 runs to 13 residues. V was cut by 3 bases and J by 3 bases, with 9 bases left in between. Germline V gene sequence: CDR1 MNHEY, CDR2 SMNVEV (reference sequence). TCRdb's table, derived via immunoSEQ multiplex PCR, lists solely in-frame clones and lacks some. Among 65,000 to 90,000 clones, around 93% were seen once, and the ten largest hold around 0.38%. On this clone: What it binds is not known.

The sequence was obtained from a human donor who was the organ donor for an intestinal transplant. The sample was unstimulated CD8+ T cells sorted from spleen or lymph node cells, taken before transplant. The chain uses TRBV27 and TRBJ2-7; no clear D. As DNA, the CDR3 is TGTGCCAGCAGTTTCCGGGTCGGCTACGAGCAGTACTTC. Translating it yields CASSFRVGYEQYF.